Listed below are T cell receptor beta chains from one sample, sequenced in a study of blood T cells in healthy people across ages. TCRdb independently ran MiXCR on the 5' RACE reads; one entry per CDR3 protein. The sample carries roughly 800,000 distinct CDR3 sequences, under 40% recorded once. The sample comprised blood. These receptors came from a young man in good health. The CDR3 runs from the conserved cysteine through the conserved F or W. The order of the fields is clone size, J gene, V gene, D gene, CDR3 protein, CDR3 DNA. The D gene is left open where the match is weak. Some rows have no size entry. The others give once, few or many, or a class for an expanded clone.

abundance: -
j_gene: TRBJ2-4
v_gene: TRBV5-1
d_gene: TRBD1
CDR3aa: CVSSPWTGLAKNIQYF
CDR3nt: TGCGTCAGCAGCCCATGGACAGGTCTAGCCAAAAACATTCAGTACTTC

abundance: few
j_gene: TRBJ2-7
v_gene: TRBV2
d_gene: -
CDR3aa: CASDRTSYEQYF
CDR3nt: TGTGCCAGCGACAGGACCTCCTACGAGCAGTACTTC

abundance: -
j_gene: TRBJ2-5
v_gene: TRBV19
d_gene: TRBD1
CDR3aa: CASSPRQGADQETQYF
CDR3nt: TGTGCCAGTAGTCCCCGACAGGGGGCAGATCAAGAGACCCAGTACTTC

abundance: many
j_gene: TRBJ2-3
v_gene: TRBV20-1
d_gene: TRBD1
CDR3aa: CSCMTRGQGTDTQYF
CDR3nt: TGCAGCTGCATGACCCGCGGACAGGGGACAGATACGCAGTATTTT

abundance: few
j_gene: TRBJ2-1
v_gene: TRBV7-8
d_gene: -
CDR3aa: CASSSLTQDPYNEQFF
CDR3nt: TGTGCCAGCAGCTCTCTTACACAGGACCCCTACAATGAGCAGTTCTTC

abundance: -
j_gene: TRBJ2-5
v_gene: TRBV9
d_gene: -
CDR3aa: CASSVAGQPSEQYF
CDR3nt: TGTGCCAGCAGCGTAGCTGGGCAGCCCTCGGAGCAGTACTTC

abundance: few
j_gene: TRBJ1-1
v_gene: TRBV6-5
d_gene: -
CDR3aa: CASTPTKNTEAFF
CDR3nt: TGTGCCAGCACCCCGACAAAGAACACTGAAGCTTTCTTT

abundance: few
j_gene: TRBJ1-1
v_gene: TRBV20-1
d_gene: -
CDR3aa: CSAKGGGDGTEAFF
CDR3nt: TGCAGTGCGAAGGGGGGCGGGGATGGCACTGAAGCTTTCTTT

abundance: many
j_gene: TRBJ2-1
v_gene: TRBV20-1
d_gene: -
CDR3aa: CSARDVARGAYNEQFF
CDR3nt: TGCAGTGCTAGAGATGTTGCTCGGGGGGCTTACAATGAGCAGTTCTTC

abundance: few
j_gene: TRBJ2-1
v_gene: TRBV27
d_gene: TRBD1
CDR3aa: CASSSYRDRGMFF
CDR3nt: TGTGCCAGCAGTTCGTACCGGGACAGGGGTATGTTCTTC

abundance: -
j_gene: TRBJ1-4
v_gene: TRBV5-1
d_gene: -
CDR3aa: CASSVLGSTNEKLFF
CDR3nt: TGCGCCAGCAGCGTCCTGGGGTCGACTAATGAAAAACTGTTTTTT

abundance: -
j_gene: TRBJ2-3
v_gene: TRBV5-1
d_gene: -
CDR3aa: CASSRADSTGTQYF
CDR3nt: TGCGCCAGCAGCCGAGCGGATAGCACAGGTACGCAGTATTTT

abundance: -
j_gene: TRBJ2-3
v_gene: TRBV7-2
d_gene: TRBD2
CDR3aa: CASSLAGVSTDTQYF
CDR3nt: TGTGCCAGCAGCCTAGCGGGGGTGAGCACAGATACGCAGTATTTT

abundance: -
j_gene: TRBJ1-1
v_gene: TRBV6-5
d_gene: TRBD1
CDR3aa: CASSYVQGGTEAFF
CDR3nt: TGTGCCAGCAGTTACGTCCAGGGGGGCACTGAAGCTTTCTTT